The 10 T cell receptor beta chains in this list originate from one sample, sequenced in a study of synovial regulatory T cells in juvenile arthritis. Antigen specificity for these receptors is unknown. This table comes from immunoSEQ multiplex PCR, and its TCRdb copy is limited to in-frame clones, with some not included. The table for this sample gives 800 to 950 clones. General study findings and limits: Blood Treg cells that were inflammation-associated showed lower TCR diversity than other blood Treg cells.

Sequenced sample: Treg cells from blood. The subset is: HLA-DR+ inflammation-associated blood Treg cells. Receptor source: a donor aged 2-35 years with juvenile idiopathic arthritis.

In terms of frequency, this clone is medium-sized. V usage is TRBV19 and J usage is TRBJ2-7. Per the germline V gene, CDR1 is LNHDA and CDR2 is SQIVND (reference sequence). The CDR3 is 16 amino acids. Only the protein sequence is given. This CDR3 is CASSVATGTGHYEQYF.

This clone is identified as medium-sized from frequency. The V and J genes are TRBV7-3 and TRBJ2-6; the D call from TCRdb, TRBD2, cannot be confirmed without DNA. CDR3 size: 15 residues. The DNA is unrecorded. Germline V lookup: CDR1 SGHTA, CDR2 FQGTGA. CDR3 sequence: CASSFKSSGANVLTF.

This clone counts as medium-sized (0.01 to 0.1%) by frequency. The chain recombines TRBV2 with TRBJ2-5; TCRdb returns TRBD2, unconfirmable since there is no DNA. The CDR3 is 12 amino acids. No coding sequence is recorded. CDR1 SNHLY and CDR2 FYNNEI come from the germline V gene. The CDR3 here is CASTAVQETQYF. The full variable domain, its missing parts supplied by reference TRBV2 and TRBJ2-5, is EPEVTQTPSHQVTQMGQEVILRCVPISNHLYFYWYRQILGQKVEFLVSFYNNEISEKSEIFDDQFSVERPDGSNFTLKIRSTKLEDSAMYFCASTAVQETQYFGPGTRLLVL.

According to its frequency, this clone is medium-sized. The CDR3 loop reads CASSPTGIHGYTF. The rearrangement uses TRBV6-5 and TRBJ1-2; the D call of TRBD1 rests on TCRdb alone, since no DNA is present to check it. Per the germline V gene, CDR1 is MNHEY and CDR2 is SVGAGI. CDR3 length equals 13 residues. The coding DNA is unavailable.

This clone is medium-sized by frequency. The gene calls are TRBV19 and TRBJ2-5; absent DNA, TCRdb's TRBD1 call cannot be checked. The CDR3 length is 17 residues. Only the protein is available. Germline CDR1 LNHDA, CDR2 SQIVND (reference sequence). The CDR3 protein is CASSIIPGTGGRETQYF.

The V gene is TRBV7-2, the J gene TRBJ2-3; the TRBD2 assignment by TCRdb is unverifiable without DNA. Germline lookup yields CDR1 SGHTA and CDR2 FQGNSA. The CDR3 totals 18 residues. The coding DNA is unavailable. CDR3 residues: CASSHYRLALRNTDTQYF.

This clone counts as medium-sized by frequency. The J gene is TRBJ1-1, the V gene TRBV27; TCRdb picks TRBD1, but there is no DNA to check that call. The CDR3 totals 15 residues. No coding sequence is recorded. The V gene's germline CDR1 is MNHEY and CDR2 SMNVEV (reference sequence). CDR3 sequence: CASSPQTGLRMEAFF.

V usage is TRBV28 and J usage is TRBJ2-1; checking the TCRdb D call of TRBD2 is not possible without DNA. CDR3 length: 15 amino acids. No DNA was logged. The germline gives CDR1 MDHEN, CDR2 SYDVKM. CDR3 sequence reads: CASNSLAGGPNEQFF.

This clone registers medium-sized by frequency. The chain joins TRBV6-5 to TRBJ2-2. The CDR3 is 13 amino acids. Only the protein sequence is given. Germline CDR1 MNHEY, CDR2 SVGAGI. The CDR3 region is CATRAYNTGELFF.

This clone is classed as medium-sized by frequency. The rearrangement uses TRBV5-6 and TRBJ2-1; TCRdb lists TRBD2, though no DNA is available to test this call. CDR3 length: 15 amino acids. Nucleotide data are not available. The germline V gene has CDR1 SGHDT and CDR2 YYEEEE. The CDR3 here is CASSFTSGRAWEQFF.